This TCR beta chain derives from a study of cytomegalovirus exposure and HLA in healthy donors. Points from the study as a whole: Later analysis reportedly placed an Asian-associated ancestry cluster below the roughly 630-donor mean in N-insertions.

As concerns this clone: Its antigen remains unknown.

PCR amplification relied on 60 Vbeta primers (plus 13 Jbeta primers). Sequencing used immunoSEQ multiplex PCR; TCRdb keeps in-frame clones, though not all of them. The sample lists tens of thousands of clones; about two thirds were seen once. This CDR3 region has 17 residues. Germline values: CDR1 MNHNS, CDR2 SASEGT. Unmatched junction bases numbered 19, after V lost 2 bases and J lost 9 bases. Material: PBMCs. This rearrangement joins TRBV6-1 to TRBJ2-7, with TRBD2 matching 7 bases. The sequence was collected from a woman between 45 and 65 years old in good health and CMV-seropositive. The CDR3 region is CASSEWGSGGGAWGQYF. The CDR3 coding sequence is TGTGCCAGCAGTGAATGGGGGAGCGGCGGGGGAGCGTGGGGGCAGTACTTC.